The 30 T cell receptor beta chains below all came from one sample that was sequenced in a study of T cell clonality in common variable immunodeficiency (dated by TCRdb to the mid-2010s). Library prep was done by the immunoSEQ multiplex PCR assay. In its TCRdb copy, this immuneACCESS table keeps in-frame sequences only and misses some clones. Where compared with another copy, unresolved V genes explain less than half of these, and the others have no known cause. With approximately 30,000 clones recorded, this sample contains no clone counted only once. Around 3.1% of the sample lies in the top ten. These TCRs are of unknown antigen specificity. Study-wide conclusions, independent of this receptor: Fewer deletions and N-nucleotide insertions were reportedly observed in CVID TCRbeta sequences, and highly modified clones with 13 or more V deletions were reportedly absent from CVID TCRbeta sequences.

Input material: peripheral blood mononuclear cells. The origin of the receptors is a human donor with common variable immunodeficiency.

This clone was picked up a small number of times. The read finishes 3 residues shy of the CDR3 end, and the germline J gene is used to complete it. The genes are TRBV7-9 and TRBJ1-4; 7 positions match TRBD1. CDR3 length equals 15 residues. Looked up from germline, CDR1 is SEHNR and CDR2 is FQNEAQ (reference sequence). The CDR3 loop is CASSSGGGQLGQLFF. The sequenced part of the CDR3 DNA is TGTGCCAGCAGCTCGGGGGGGGGACAGTTGGGCCAA.

This clone was counted a few times. The read ends 3 residues shy of where the CDR3 ends; the end is completed using the germline J gene. The chain is built from TRBV7-6 and TRBJ2-2; weak D call: TRBD1 (5 bases). The CDR3 covers 13 residues. Germline CDR1 and CDR2: SGHVS and FNYEAQ. The V gene lost 5 bases and the J gene lost 3 bases, with 7 bases spanning the gap. CDR3 protein: CASSEQDTGELFF. The sequenced CDR3 bases are TGTGCCAGCAGCGAACAGGACACCGGGGAG.

This clone was detected many times. The CDR3 goes on 3 residues after the read ends, and that part is filled in from the germline J gene. V and J are TRBV11-3 and TRBJ2-5; 7 nucleotides agree with TRBD1. The V gene's germline CDR1 is SGHNT and CDR2 YENEEA. There are 15 residues in the CDR3. Trimming at V came to 1 base and at J to 5 bases, leaving 7 bases not matched to a gene. This chain's CDR3 is CASSLGQGRGETQYF. The sequenced part of the CDR3 DNA is TGTGCCAGCAGCTTAGGACAGGGCCGAGGGGAGACC.

This clone was seen more than once but under ten times. The CDR3 end lies 3 residues beyond the end of the read and is filled in from the germline J gene. V and J are TRBV5-5 and TRBJ2-7; 7 bases agree with TRBD1. Germline assignment: CDR1 SGHKS and CDR2 YYEKEE (reference sequence). This CDR3 region has 13 residues. Trimming took 4 bases from V and 0 from J; bases not matched to a gene: 1. Partial CDR3 DNA: TGTGCCAGCAGCCGACAGGGCTCCTACGAG. Protein product: CASSRQGSYE. The complete CDR3 protein is CASSRQGSYEQYF.

A few counts support this clone. Sequencing ends 3 residues short of the CDR3 end; the germline J gene provides the rest. The V call is TRBV30, the J call TRBJ2-3; TRBD1 matches at 7 bases. The CDR3 is 15 residues long. Germline CDR1 and CDR2: GTSNPN and SVGIG (reference sequence). Trimming removed 2 bases from V and 7 bases from J; junction bases left unmatched: 12. The DNA read from the CDR3 is TGTGCCTGGAGTTCCCCGGGACAGTCTCGAAATACG. Its protein product is CAWSSPGQSRNT. The complete CDR3 protein is CAWSSPGQSRNTQYF.

This clone occurred many times. Read coverage stops 3 residues before the CDR3 terminus; the germline J gene supplies the remainder. Other DNA sequences of this sample code for an identical CDR3. The chain joins TRBV7-6 to TRBJ1-4; a possible D gene is TRBD1 (6 bases). This CDR3 is 15 amino acids long. Per germline, CDR1 SGHVS and CDR2 FNYEAQ. Deletions cut 5 bases from V and 3 bases from J, with 13 bases between. The CDR3 loop is CASSPLGGPNEKLFF. CDR3 bases read: TGTGCCAGCAGCCCGCTGGGGGGGCCTAATGAAAAA.

This clone came up many times. From the germline J gene comes the end of the CDR3, since the read stops 3 residues before it. This chain connects TRBV20-1 to TRBJ1-2; the D gene is possibly TRBD1 (6 bases). This CDR3 contains 14 residues. CDR1 and CDR2 (germline): DFQATT, SNEGSKA (reference sequence). Trimming shortened V by 6 bases and J by 4 bases, and 18 bases separated the two germline ends. This CDR3 is CSASPQGGSYGYTF. CDR3 DNA (partial): TGCAGTGCAAGTCCACAGGGAGGCAGCTATGGC.

Note on this clone: Read sequence stops 3 residues before the CDR3 end, and the germline J gene provides the missing end. V gene TRBV7-3 combines with J gene TRBJ1-5, with 8 bases that match TRBD1. V lost 4 bases and J lost 2; bases outside the gene matches: 7. The CDR3 length is 16 residues. Germline V gene data show CDR1 as SGHTA and CDR2 as FQGTGA. The CDR3 DNA, read in part, is TGTGCCAGCAGCTCGGACAGGGTTATTCGCAATCAGCCC. It encodes CASSSDRVIRNQP. The entire CDR3 sequence reads CASSSDRVIRNQPQHF.

This clone was detected ten times or more. The read gets to within 3 residues of the CDR3 end, and the germline J gene fills in the rest. The V and J genes are TRBV5-4 and TRBJ2-1, with 9 bases lining up with TRBD2. V was clipped by 4 bases and J by 8 bases; unmatched bases: 10. This CDR3 has 15 amino acids. CDR1 and CDR2 from the germline V gene are SGHNT and YYREEE (reference sequence). CDR3 sequence: CASSRGPAGGYEQFF. The CDR3 bases that were read are TGTGCCAGCAGCCGGGGCCCAGCGGGGGGCTATGAG.

This clone was seen a few times. The read ends 3 residues before the CDR3 terminus; that terminus is restored from the germline J gene. This chain connects TRBV7-9 to TRBJ1-2; 7 positions agree with TRBD1. Germline V CDR1 and CDR2: SEHNR, FQNEAQ (reference sequence). The length of the CDR3 is 13 residues. The CDR3: CASSLEGAGGYTF. Incomplete CDR3 DNA: TGTGCCAGCAGCTTAGAGGGGGCAGGGGGC.

In this sample, this clone turned up a few times. Read data end 3 residues before the CDR3 end; the end is taken from the germline J gene. J is TRBJ1-2 and V is TRBV18; D ambiguous. This CDR3 region has 13 residues. The germline V and J ends were trimmed by 3 bases and 4 bases, with 9 bases remaining between them. The germline gives CDR1 KGHSH, CDR2 LQKENI. The CDR3 region is CASSPLSSYGYTF. The sequenced part of the CDR3 DNA is TGTGCCAGCTCACCTCTTTCCAGCTATGGC.

This clone is medium-sized in the sample. The read ends 3 residues early relative to the CDR3; the germline J gene fills the gap. J is TRBJ2-7 and V is TRBV29-1, with D possibly TRBD1 on 5 matching bases. The V end was cut by 4 bases, the J end by 0 bases, with 10 bases between. The germline V gene encodes CDR1 SQVTM and CDR2 ANQGSEA. The CDR3 runs 13 residues. CDR3 loop: CSVGTLSSYEQYF. Incomplete CDR3 DNA: TGCAGCGTTGGGACACTTAGCTCCTACGAG.

This clone was seen a few times. The CDR3 end falls 3 residues outside the read, so it is completed with the germline J gene. This chain links TRBV7-3 with TRBJ2-5; D is uncertain. Germline CDR1 reads SGHTA; CDR2 reads FQGTGA. The CDR3 is made up of 14 amino acids. Trimming left V 5 bases short and J 5 bases short, with 15 bases between. The CDR3 loop reads CASSPSPRSETQYF. CDR3 DNA (partial): TGTGCCAGCAGCCCCTCGCCTAGGTCTGAGACC. Full variable domain (rest looked up from reference TRBV7-3 and TRBJ2-5): GAGVSQTPSNKVTEKGKYVELRCDPISGHTALYWYRQSLGQGPEFLIYFQGTGAADDSGLPNDRFFAVRPEGSVSTLKIQRTERGDSAVYLCASSPSPRSETQYFGPGTRLLVL.

This clone came up a few times. The CDR3 end lies 3 residues beyond the end of the read and is filled in from the germline J gene. The chain recombines TRBV11-2 with TRBJ2-1, with a possible D match to TRBD1 (5 bases). The CDR3 is made up of 13 amino acids. Germline V gives CDR1 SGHAT, CDR2 FQNNGV. V lost 1 base to trimming and J lost 6 bases, with 7 bases between them. The covered CDR3 bases are TGTGCCAGCAGCTTAGGGGGCTCCAATGAG. Translated: CASSLGGSNE. The full-length CDR3 reads as CASSLGGSNEQFF.

This clone showed up just a few times. Germline and junction disagree at one end, which may indicate a read error. The CDR3 end falls 3 residues outside the read, so it is completed with the germline J gene. The chain recombines TRBV7-9 with TRBJ2-7, with D maybe TRBD1 (6 bases). The CDR3 is 15 amino acids. Germline CDR1 reads SEHNR; CDR2 reads FQNEAQ (reference sequence). This chain's CDR3 is CASTLRQEGSYEQYF. The sequenced part of the CDR3 DNA is TGTGCCAGCACCTTAAGACAGGAAGGCTCCTACGAG. The whole variable domain, remainder taken from reference TRBV7-9 and TRBJ2-7, is DTGVSQNPRHKITKRGQNVTFRCDPISEHNRLYWYRQTLGQGPEFLTYFQNEAQLEKSRLLSDRFSAERPKGSFSTLEIQRTEQGDSAMYLCASTLRQEGSYEQYFGPGTRLTVT.

Note on this clone: The sequence runs out 3 residues before the end of the CDR3; the remainder is reconstructed from the germline J gene. The V and J genes are TRBV30 and TRBJ2-1; 8 nucleotides align to TRBD2. The J segment lost 8 bases and the V segment lost 1 base, leaving 7 bases of the junction unmatched. Germline V gene data show CDR1 as GTSNPN and CDR2 as SVGIG (reference sequence). This CDR3 contains 14 residues. CDR3 in amino acids: CAWSGMGSGDEQFF. The covered CDR3 bases are TGTGCCTGGAGTGGAATGGGTAGCGGGGATGAG. The complete variable domain, with remaining parts taken from reference TRBV30 and TRBJ2-1, reads SQTIHQWPATLVQPVGSPLSLECTVEGTSNPNLYWYRQAAGRGLQLLFYSVGIGQISSEVPQNLSASRPQDRQFILSSKKLLLSDSGFYLCAWSGMGSGDEQFFGPGTRLTVL.

This clone was seen ten or more times. The CDR3 end is not reached by the read, which stops 3 residues before it; the germline J gene fills it in. J is TRBJ2-2 and V is TRBV7-3, with D unresolved. The V end was cut by 5 bases, the J end by 6 bases, with 13 bases between. This CDR3 region has 14 residues. From germline, CDR1 is SGHTA and CDR2 FQGTGA. CDR3 protein: CASSPTRLPGELFF. CDR3 DNA (partial): TGTGCCAGCAGCCCGACCCGACTCCCCGGGGAG.

This clone was detected only a few times. The sequenced CDR3 bases are TGCAGTGCTAGAGATTCGGGGGGCGTAAACGAG. The encoded protein is CSARDSGGVNE. The full-length CDR3 reads as CSARDSGGVNEQYF. This chain connects TRBV20-1 to TRBJ2-7, with D tentatively TRBD2 (7 bases). Read sequence stops 3 residues before the CDR3 end, and the germline J gene provides the missing end. Trimming stripped 0 bases from V and 5 bases from J, with 14 bases between. This CDR3 has 14 residues. CDR1 and CDR2 (germline): DFQATT, SNEGSKA (reference sequence).

Of note for this clone: Read coverage stops 3 residues before the CDR3 terminus; the germline J gene supplies the remainder. The chain links TRBV30 to TRBJ2-5, with 9 bases fitting TRBD1. This CDR3 has 16 amino acids. Trimming took 4 bases from V and 5 from J; bases not matched to a gene: 14. CDR1 is GTSNPN, CDR2 SVGIG, per germline (reference sequence). The DNA read from the CDR3 is TGTGCCTGGACCACCGGGACAGGGTCACGCCGGGAGACC. This codes for CAWTTGTGSRRET. The entire CDR3 reads CAWTTGTGSRRETQYF.

This clone has only a few counts. The sequenced CDR3 bases are TGTGCCTGGAGCCTCACCCTGATGGGACAGGGCAACTATGGC. It encodes CAWSLTLMGQGNYG. The whole CDR3 is CAWSLTLMGQGNYGYTF. The chain links TRBV30 to TRBJ1-2; 9 nucleotides line up with TRBD1. The DNA ends 3 residues before the CDR3 does, and the rest of the CDR3 is filled in from the germline J gene. Germline CDR1 reads GTSNPN; CDR2 reads SVGIG (reference sequence). The CDR3 extends over 17 amino acids. Losses at the gene ends were 3 bases for V and 2 bases for J; bases not matched to a gene: 13.

This clone was seen a few times. The read terminates 3 residues ahead of where the CDR3 ends, so the germline J gene completes it. The rearrangement joins TRBV5-5 to TRBJ2-7; possibly TRBD2 for D (6 bases). There are 14 residues in the CDR3. With 2 bases removed from V and 1 base from J, the gap between germline ends came to 10 bases. Per germline, CDR1 SGHKS and CDR2 YYEKEE (reference sequence). The covered CDR3 bases are TGTGCCAGCAGCTTCGGGGGAAGTTCCTACGAG. Encoded protein: CASSFGGSSYE. The whole CDR3 protein is CASSFGGSSYEQYF.

In this sample, this clone turned up a few times. The sequenced CDR3 bases are TGTGCCAGCAGCTTAGGTGGACGGCGGGGGGGCCCAGATACG. Protein product: CASSLGGRRGGPDT. The whole CDR3 sequence is CASSLGGRRGGPDTQYF. V usage is TRBV13 and J usage is TRBJ2-3, with 9 bases that match TRBD2. The read finishes 3 residues shy of the CDR3 end, and the germline J gene is used to complete it. The CDR3 sequence is 17 residues long. CDR1 and CDR2 (germline): PRHDT, FYEKMQ (reference sequence). The J segment lost 4 bases and the V segment lost 0 bases, leaving 8 bases of the junction unmatched.

The covered CDR3 bases are TGTGCCTGGAATCGGGGGGAAGTTTGGAAATACTATGGC. Amino acid sequence: CAWNRGEVWKYYG. The full CDR3 is CAWNRGEVWKYYGYTF. The V gene is TRBV30, the J gene TRBJ1-2; a possible D gene is TRBD1 (5 bases). With the read ending 3 residues before the CDR3 end, the germline J gene is used to fill in that end. The germline V and J ends were trimmed by 4 bases and 3 bases, with 21 bases remaining between them. The CDR3 runs to 16 residues. The germline V gene encodes CDR1 GTSNPN and CDR2 SVGIG (reference sequence).

A word on this clone: From the germline J gene comes the end of the CDR3, since the read stops 3 residues before it. This chain links TRBV7-2 with TRBJ2-5, with TRBD2 matching 16 bases. Germline V gene data show CDR1 as SGHTA and CDR2 as FQGNSA. The CDR3 is 15 residues long. After removal of 3 bases from V and 7 bases from J, the junction contained 2 bases not matched to a gene. The part of the CDR3 DNA that was read is TGTGCCAGCAGCTTGGGACTAGCGGGGGGGGTGACC. Translation gives CASSLGLAGGVT. In full, the CDR3 is CASSLGLAGGVTQYF. The complete variable domain, with remaining parts taken from reference TRBV7-2 and TRBJ2-5, reads GAGVSQSPSNKVTEKGKDVELRCDPISGHTALYWYRQSLGQGLEFLIYFQGNSAPDKSGLPSDRFSAERTGGSVSTLTIQRTQQEDSAVYLCASSLGLAGGVTQYFGPGTRLLVL.

This clone has just a few counts. The read gets to within 3 residues of the CDR3 end, and the germline J gene fills in the rest. This sequence joins TRBV7-2 and TRBJ1-5; no clear D gene. Per germline, CDR1 SGHTA and CDR2 FQGNSA. V dropped 5 bases and J dropped 7 bases, with 12 bases sitting between them. This CDR3 comprises 13 residues. CDR3 amino acids: CASSIRRGQPQHF. Incomplete CDR3 DNA: TGTGCCAGCAGCATACGCCGGGGACAGCCC.

With regard to this clone: The read ends 3 residues early relative to the CDR3; the germline J gene fills the gap. The chain recombines TRBV19 with TRBJ1-2, with D possibly TRBD1 on 5 matching bases. CDR1 is LNHDA and CDR2 is SQIVND in the germline V gene (reference sequence). The CDR3 covers 12 residues. CDR3 DNA (partial): TGTGCCAGTAGCCAGGGTCACGGGGGC. Protein sequence: CASSQGHGG. The whole CDR3 protein reads CASSQGHGGYTF. The complete variable domain, with remaining parts taken from reference TRBV19 and TRBJ1-2, reads DGGITQSPKYLFRKEGQNVTLSCEQNLNHDAMYWYRQDPGQGLRLIYYSQIVNDFQKGDIAEGYSVSREKKESFPLTVTSAQKNPTAFYLCASSQGHGGYTFGSGTRLTVV.

A word on this clone: The read falls 3 residues short of the CDR3 end, and the missing part is taken from the germline J gene. V and J are TRBV7-9 and TRBJ2-3, with D perhaps TRBD1 (5 bases). The CDR3 consists of 14 residues. CDR1 and CDR2 from the germline V gene are SEHNR and FQNEAQ (reference sequence). Deletions cut 1 base from V and 8 bases from J, with 13 bases between. The CDR3 bases that were read are TGTGCCAGCAGCTTAGAGGGCAGGGCGGCTACG. Translating gives CASSLEGRAAT. The entire CDR3 protein is CASSLEGRAATQYF.

This clone was recorded at least ten times. The CDR3 end lies 3 residues beyond the end of the read and is filled in from the germline J gene. The genes are TRBV7-9 and TRBJ2-7; possible D gene TRBD2, 5 bases. The CDR3 has 12 residues. Germline values: CDR1 SEHNR, CDR2 FQNEAQ (reference sequence). V shed 5 bases and J shed 3 bases, with 8 bases lying between them. Incomplete CDR3 DNA: TGTGCCAGCAGCCTCACTAGCTACGAG. Protein product: CASSLTSYE. The whole CDR3 sequence is CASSLTSYEQYF. Supplemented by reference TRBV7-9 and TRBJ2-7, the full variable domain reads DTGVSQNPRHKITKRGQNVTFRCDPISEHNRLYWYRQTLGQGPEFLTYFQNEAQLEKSRLLSDRFSAERPKGSFSTLEIQRTEQGDSAMYLCASSLTSYEQYFGPGTRLTVT.

This clone was observed at least ten times. The DNA ends 3 residues before the CDR3 does, and the rest of the CDR3 is filled in from the germline J gene. The chain couples TRBV18 to TRBJ1-1; 12 bases are shared with TRBD1. The CDR3 has 15 residues. Germline CDR1 is KGHSH and CDR2 is LQKENI. V dropped 3 bases and J dropped 5; count of bases not matched to a gene: 4. CDR3 sequence reads: CASSPGTGGGTEAFF. Partial CDR3 DNA: TGTGCCAGCTCACCTGGGACAGGGGGCGGGACTGAA.

This clone was recorded a few times. The read is 3 residues too short to cover the CDR3 end, so that end is filled in from the germline J gene. The V gene is TRBV30, the J gene TRBJ2-7, with D possibly matching TRBD1 (6 bases). Trimming left V 5 bases short and J 4 bases short, with 12 bases between. This CDR3 comprises 12 residues. From germline, CDR1 is GTSNPN and CDR2 SVGIG (reference sequence). The CDR3 loop reads CAWGGHLYEQYF. The covered CDR3 bases are TGTGCCTGGGGGGGACATTTATACGAG.